Here is one T cell receptor (beta chain) with its context. Antigen specificity is unknown. This sample was included in a study of CXCR3-negative and CXCR3-positive naive CD8 T cells. The CDR3 is 14 amino acids. The germline gives CDR1 LGHNA, CDR2 YSLEER. In preparing the TRB cDNA libraries, 5' RACE with UMI labels was used. TCRdb reprocessed the 5' RACE reads and keeps a single row for each CDR3 protein, giving no DNA. This listing includes tens of thousands of distinct CDR3 sequences. A CD45RO-CCR7+CD27+CD95- phenotype identified naive CD8+ T cells. General observations from the study: For naive cells, CXCR3-negative and CXCR3-positive subsets had similar TRBV-TRBJ usage; for memory cells, usage differed. Naive cells positive for CXCR3 carried more hydrophobic TRB CDR3s than CXCR3-negative ones. Diversity ran similarly high across both naive subsets but far lower in memory CD8+ cells.

This rearrangement joins TRBV4-3 to TRBJ2-7; TCRdb outputs TRBD1, but without DNA this stays unchecked. Sample: naive CXCR3+ CD8+ T cells from blood. Stated subset: CD45RO-CCR7+CD27+CD95- naive CD8+ T cells expressing CXCR3 (TNR3+). The sequence came from a human donor in good health. Some clones in this sample may be carry-over from other donors' samples. Here the CDR3 reads CASSQVGLGYEQYF.